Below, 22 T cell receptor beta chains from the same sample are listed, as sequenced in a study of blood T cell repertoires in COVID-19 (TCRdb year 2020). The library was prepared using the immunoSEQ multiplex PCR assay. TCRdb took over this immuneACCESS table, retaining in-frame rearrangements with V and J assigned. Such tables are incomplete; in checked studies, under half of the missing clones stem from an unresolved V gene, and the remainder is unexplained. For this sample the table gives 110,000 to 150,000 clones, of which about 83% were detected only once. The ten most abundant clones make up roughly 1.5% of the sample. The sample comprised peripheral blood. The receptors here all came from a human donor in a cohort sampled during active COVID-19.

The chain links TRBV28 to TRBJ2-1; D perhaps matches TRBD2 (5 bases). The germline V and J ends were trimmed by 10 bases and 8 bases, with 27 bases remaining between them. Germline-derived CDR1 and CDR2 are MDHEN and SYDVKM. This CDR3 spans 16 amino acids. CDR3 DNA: TGTGCCACCTCGGGCCCTAGCTTTACTACTGGGGATGAGCAGTTCTTC. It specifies CATSGPSFTTGDEQFF.

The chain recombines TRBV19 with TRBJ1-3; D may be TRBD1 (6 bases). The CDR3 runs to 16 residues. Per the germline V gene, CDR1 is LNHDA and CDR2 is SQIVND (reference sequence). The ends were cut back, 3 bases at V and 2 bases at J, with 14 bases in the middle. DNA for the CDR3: TGTGCCAGTAGTATGTCTACAGGGTCACCTGGAAACACCATATATTTT. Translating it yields CASSMSTGSPGNTIYF.

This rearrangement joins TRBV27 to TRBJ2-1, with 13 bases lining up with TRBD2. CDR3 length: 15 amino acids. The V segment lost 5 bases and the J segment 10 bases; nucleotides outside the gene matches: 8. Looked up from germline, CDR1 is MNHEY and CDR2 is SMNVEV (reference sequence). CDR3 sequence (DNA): TGTGCCAGCAGTCCGACTAGCGGGAGGCCGGGGGAGCAGTTCTTC. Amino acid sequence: CASSPTSGRPGEQFF.

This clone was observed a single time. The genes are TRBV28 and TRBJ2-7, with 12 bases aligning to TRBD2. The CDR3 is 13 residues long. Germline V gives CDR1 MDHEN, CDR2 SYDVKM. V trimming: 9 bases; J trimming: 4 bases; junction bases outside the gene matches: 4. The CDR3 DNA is TGTGCCAGTCGGACTAGCGGGACTTACGAGCAGTACTTC. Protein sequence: CASRTSGTYEQYF.

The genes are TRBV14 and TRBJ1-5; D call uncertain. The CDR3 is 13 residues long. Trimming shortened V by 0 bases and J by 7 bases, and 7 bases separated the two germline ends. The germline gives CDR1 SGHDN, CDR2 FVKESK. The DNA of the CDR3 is TGTGCCAGCAGCCAAGACCTCGGGCAGCCCCAGCATTTT. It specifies CASSQDLGQPQHF.

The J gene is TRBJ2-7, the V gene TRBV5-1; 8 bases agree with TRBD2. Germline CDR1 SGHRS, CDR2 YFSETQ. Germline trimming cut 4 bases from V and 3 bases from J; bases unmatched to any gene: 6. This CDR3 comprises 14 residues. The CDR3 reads CASSGRTSNYEQYF. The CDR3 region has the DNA TGCGCCAGCAGCGGAAGGACTAGCAACTACGAGCAGTACTTC.

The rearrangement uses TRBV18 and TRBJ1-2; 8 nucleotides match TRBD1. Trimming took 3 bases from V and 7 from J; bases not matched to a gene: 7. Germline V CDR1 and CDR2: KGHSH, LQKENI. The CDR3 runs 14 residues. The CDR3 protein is CASSPLGQAGGYTF. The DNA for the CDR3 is TGTGCCAGCTCACCCTTGGGACAGGCTGGTGGCTACACCTTC. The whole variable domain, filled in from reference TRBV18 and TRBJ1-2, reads NAGVMQNPRHLVRRRGQEARLRCSPMKGHSHVYWYRQLPEEGLKFMVYLQKENIIDESGMPKERFSAEFPKEGPSILRIQQVVRGDSAAYFCASSPLGQAGGYTFGSGTRLTVV.

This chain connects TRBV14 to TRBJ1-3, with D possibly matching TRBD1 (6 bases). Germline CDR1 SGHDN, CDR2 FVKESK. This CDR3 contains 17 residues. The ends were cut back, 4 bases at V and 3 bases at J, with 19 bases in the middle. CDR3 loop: CASSPTSGGAFGNTIYF. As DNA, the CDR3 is TGTGCCAGCAGCCCTACGTCGGGGGGCGCTTTTGGAAACACCATATATTTT. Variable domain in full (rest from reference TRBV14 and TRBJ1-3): EAGVTQFPSHSVIEKGQTVTLRCDPISGHDNLYWYRRVMGKEIKFLLHFVKESKQDESGMPNNRFLAERTGGTYSTLKVQPAELEDSGVYFCASSPTSGGAFGNTIYFGEGSWLTVV.

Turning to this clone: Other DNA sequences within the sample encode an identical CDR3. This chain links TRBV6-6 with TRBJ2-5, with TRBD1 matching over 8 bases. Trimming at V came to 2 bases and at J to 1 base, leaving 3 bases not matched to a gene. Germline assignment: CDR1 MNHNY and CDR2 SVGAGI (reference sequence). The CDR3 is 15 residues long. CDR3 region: CASSYGDRTQETQYF. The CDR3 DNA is TGTGCCAGCAGTTACGGGGACAGGACCCAAGAGACCCAGTACTTC.

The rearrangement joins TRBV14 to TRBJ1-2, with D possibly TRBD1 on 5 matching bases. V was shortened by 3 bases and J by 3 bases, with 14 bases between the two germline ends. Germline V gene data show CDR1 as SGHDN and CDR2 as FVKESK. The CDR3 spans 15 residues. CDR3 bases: TGTGCCAGCAGCCACACTTTCAGGGTCGACTATGGCTACACCTTC. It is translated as CASSHTFRVDYGYTF.

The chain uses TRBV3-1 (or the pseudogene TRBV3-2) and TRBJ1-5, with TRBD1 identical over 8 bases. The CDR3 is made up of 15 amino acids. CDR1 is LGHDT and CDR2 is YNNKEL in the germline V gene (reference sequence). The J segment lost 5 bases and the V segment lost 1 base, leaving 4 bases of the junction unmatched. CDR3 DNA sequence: TGTGCCAGCAGCCAAGGAACAGGGGGTGATCAGCCCCAGCATTTT. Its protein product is CASSQGTGGDQPQHF.

The CDR3 reads CASSLEPRQSYEQYF. CDR3 nucleotide sequence: TGTGCCAGCAGCTTGGAGCCCCGACAGAGCTACGAGCAGTACTTC. V is TRBV5-4 and J is TRBJ2-7, with a weak D call TRBD1 (5 bases). The V end was cut by 0 bases, the J end by 3 bases, with 13 bases between. The CDR3 has 15 residues. From germline, CDR1 is SGHNT and CDR2 YYREEE (reference sequence).

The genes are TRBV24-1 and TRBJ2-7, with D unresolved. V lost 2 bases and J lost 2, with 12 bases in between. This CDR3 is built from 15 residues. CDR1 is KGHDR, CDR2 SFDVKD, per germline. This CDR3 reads CATSDSSRSAYEQYF. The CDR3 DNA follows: TGTGCCACCAGTGATTCCTCGAGGTCGGCCTACGAGCAGTACTTC.

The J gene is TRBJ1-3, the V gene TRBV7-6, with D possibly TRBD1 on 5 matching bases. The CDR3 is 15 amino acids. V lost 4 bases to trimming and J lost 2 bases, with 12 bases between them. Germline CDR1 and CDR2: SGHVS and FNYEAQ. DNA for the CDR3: TGTGCCAGCAGCTCGAATGACAGCCCTGGAAACACCATATATTTT. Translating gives CASSSNDSPGNTIYF.

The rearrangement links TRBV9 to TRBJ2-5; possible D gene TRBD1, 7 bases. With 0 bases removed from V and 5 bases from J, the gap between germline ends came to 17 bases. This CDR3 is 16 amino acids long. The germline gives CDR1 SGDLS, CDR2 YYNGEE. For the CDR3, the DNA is TGTGCCAGCAGCGTAGAAATGAGACAGGGAGGCGAGACCCAGTACTTC. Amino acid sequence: CASSVEMRQGGETQYF.

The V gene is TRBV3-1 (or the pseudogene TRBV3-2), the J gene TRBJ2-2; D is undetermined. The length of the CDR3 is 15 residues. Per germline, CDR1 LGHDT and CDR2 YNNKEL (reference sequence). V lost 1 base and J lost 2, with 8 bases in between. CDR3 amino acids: CASSQGFLNTGELFF. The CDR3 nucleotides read TGTGCCAGCAGCCAAGGCTTTCTAAACACCGGGGAGCTGTTTTTT.

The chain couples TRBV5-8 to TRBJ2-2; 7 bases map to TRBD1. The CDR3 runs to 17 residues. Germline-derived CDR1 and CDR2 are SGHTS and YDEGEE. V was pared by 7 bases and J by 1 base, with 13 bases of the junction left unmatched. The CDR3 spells CASGRSGGQGNTGELFF. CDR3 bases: TGTGCCAGCGGCCGGTCAGGGGGTCAGGGGAACACCGGGGAGCTGTTTTTT. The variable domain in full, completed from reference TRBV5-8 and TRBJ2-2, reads EAGVTQSPTHLIKTRGQQATLRCSPISGHTSVYWYQQALGLGLQFLLWYDEGEERNRGNFPPRFSGRQFPNYSSELNVNALELEDSALYLCASGRSGGQGNTGELFFGEGSRLTVL.

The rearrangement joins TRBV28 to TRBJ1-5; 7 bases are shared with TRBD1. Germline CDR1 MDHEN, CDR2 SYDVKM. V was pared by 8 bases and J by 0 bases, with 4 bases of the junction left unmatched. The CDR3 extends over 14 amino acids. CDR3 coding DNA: TGTGCCAGCTGGGACAGAGATAGCAATCAGCCCCAGCATTTT. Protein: CASWDRDSNQPQHF. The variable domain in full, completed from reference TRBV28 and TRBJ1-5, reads DVKVTQSSRYLVKRTGEKVFLECVQDMDHENMFWYRQDPGLGLRLIYFSYDVKMKEKGDIPEGYSVSREKKERFSLILESASTNQTSMYLCASWDRDSNQPQHFGDGTRLSIL.

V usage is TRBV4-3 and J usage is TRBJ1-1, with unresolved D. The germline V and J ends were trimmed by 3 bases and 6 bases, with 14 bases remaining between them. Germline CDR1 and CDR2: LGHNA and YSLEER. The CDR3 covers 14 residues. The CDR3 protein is CASSQQIEGPEAFF. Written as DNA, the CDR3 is TGCGCCAGCAGCCAGCAGATCGAGGGTCCTGAAGCTTTCTTT.

The CDR3 nucleotides are TGCGCCAGCAGCCCCTCAAGCGGGGTTAACACCGGGGAGCTGTTTTTT. Its translation: CASSPSSGVNTGELFF. This chain connects TRBV5-1 to TRBJ2-2, with 7 bases matching TRBD2. Per the germline V gene, CDR1 is SGHRS and CDR2 is YFSETQ. Trimming took 4 bases from V and 2 from J; bases not matched to a gene: 8. This CDR3 is built from 16 residues.

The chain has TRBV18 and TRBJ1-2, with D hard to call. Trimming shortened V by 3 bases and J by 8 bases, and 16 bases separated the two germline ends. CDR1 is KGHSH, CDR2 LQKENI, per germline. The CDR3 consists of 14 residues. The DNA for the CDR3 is TGTGCCAGCTCACCGATACGGGAGGGCGGCGGCTACACCTTC. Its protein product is CASSPIREGGGYTF. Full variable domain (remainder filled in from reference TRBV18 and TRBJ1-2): NAGVMQNPRHLVRRRGQEARLRCSPMKGHSHVYWYRQLPEEGLKFMVYLQKENIIDESGMPKERFSAEFPKEGPSILRIQQVVRGDSAAYFCASSPIREGGGYTFGSGTRLTVV.

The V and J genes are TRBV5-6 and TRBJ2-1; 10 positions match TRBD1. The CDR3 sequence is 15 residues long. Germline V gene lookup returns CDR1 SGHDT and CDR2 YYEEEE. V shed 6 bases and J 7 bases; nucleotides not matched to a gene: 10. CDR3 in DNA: TGTGCCAGCACCTCGAGAGGACAGGGGGGAAATGAGCAGTTCTTC. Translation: CASTSRGQGGNEQFF. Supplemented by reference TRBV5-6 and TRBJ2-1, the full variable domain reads DAGVTQSPTHLIKTRGQQVTLRCSPKSGHDTVSWYQQALGQGPQFIFQYYEEEERQRGNFPDRFSGHQFPNYSSELNVNALLLGDSALYLCASTSRGQGGNEQFFGPGTRLTVL.